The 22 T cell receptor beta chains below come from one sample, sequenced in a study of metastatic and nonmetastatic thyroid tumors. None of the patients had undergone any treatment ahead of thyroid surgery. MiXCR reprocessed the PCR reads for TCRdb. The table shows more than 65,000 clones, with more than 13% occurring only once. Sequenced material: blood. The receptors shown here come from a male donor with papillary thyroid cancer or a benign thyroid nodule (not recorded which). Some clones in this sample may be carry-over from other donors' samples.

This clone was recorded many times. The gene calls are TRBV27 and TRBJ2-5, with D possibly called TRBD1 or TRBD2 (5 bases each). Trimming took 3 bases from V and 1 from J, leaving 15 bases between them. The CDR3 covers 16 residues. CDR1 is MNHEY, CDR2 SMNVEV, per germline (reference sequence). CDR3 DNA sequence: TGTGCCAGCAGTTTGTCCGGGACCCCCCCCCAAGAGACCCAGTACTTC. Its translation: CASSLSGTPPQETQYF.

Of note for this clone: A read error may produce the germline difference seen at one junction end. CDR3 bases: TGCGCCAGCAGCTTGGTCTCATCTGTGGCCAACGTCCTGACTTTC. Amino acids: CASSLVSSVANVLTF. This chain links TRBV5-1 with TRBJ2-6; D call uncertain. CDR1 is SGHRS, CDR2 YFSETQ, per germline. The CDR3 runs 15 residues.

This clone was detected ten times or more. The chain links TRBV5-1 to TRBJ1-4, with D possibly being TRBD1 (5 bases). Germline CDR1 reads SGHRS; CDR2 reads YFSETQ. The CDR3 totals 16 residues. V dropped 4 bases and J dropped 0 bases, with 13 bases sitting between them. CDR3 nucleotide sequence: TGCGCCAGCAGCCCAGGACACAGAGCAACTAATGAAAAACTGTTTTTT. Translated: CASSPGHRATNEKLFF. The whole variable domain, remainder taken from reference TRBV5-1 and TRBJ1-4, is KAGVTQTPRYLIKTRGQQVTLSCSPISGHRSVSWYQQTPGQGLQFLFEYFSETQRNKGNFPGRFSGRQFSNSRSEMNVSTLELGDSALYLCASSPGHRATNEKLFFGSGTQLSVL.

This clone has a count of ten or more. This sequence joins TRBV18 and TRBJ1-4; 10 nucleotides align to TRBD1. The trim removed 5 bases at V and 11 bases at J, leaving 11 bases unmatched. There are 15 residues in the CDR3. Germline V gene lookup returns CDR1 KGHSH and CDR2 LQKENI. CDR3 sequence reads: CASSIEPGTGDKLFF. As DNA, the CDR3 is TGTGCCAGCTCAATCGAGCCCGGGACAGGGGATAAACTGTTTTTT. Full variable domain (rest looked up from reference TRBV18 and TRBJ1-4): NAGVMQNPRHLVRRRGQEARLRCSPMKGHSHVYWYRQLPEEGLKFMVYLQKENIIDESGMPKERFSAEFPKEGPSILRIQQVVRGDSAAYFCASSIEPGTGDKLFFGSGTQLSVL.

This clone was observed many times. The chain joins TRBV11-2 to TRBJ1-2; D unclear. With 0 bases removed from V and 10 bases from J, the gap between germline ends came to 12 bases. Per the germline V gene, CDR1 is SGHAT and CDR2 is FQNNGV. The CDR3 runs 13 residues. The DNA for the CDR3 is TGTGCCAGCAGCTTAGAGGGAGGAGTGGTCTACACCTTC. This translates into CASSLEGGVVYTF.

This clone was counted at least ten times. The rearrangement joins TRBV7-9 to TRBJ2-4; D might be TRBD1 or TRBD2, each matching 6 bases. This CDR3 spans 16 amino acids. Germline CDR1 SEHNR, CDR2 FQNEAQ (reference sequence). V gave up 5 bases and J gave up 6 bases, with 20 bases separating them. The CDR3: CASSPPGASMGNIQYF. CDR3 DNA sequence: TGTGCCAGCAGCCCTCCGGGGGCGAGTATGGGAAACATTCAGTACTTC. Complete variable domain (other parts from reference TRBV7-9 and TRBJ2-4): DTGVSQNPRHKITKRGQNVTFRCDPISEHNRLYWYRQTLGQGPEFLTYFQNEAQLEKSRLLSDRFSAERPKGSFSTLEIQRTEQGDSAMYLCASSPPGASMGNIQYFGAGTRLSVL.

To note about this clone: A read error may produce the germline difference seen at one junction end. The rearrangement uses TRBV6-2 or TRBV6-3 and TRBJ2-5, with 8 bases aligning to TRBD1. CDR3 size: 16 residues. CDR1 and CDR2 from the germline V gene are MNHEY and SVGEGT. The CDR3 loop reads CASSYYSGDRQETQYF. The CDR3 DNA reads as TGTGCCAGCAGCTACTACAGTGGGGACAGGCAAGAGACCCAGTACTTC.

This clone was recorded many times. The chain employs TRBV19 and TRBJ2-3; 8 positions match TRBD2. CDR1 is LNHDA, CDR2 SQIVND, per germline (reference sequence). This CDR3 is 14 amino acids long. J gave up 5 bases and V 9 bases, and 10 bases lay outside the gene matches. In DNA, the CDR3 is TGTGCCAGCAAACTAGCGGTGGGCGGAGATACGCAGTATTTT. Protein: CASKLAVGGDTQYF.

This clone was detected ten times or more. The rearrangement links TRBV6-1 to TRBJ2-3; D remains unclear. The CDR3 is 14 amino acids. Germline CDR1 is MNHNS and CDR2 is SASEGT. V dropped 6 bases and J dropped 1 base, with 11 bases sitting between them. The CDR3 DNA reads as TGTGCCAGCAGCCCTTTGGTAGGCACAGATACGCAGTATTTT. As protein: CASSPLVGTDTQYF.

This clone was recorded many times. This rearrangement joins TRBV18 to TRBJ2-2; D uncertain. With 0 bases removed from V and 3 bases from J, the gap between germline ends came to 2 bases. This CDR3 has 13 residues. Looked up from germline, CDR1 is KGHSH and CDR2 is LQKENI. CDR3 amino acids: CASSPPHTGELFF. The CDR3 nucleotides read TGTGCCAGCTCACCACCCCACACCGGGGAGCTGTTTTTT.

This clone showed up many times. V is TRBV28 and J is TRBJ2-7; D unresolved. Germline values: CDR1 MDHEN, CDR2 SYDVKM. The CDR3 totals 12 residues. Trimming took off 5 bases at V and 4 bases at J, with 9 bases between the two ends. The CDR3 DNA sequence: TGTGCCAGCAGTGCTAGTGGGTACGAGCAGTACGTC. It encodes CASSASGYEQYV.

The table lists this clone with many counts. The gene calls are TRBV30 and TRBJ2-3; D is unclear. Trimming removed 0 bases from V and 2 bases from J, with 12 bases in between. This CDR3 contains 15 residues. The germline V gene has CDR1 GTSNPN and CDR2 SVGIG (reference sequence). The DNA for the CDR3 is TGTGCCTGGAGTGTATCTCTTGGGCCCACAGATACGCAGTATTTT. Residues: CAWSVSLGPTDTQYF.

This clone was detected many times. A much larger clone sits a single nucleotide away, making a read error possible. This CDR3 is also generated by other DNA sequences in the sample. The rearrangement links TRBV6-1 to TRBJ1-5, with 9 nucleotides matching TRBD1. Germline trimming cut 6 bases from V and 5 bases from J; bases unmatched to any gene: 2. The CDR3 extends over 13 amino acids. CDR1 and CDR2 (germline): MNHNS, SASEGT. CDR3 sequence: CASRDRGDQPQHF. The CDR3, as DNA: TGTGCCAGCAGGGACAGGGGCGATCAGCCCCAGCATTTT.

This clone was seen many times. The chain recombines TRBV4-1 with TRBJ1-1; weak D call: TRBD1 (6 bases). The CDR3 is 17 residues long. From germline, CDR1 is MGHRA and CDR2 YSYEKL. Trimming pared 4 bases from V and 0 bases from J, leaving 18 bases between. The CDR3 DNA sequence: TGCGCCAGCAGCCCGTTAGGCCTCCAGGGGATGAACACTGAAGCTTTCTTT. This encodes CASSPLGLQGMNTEAFF.

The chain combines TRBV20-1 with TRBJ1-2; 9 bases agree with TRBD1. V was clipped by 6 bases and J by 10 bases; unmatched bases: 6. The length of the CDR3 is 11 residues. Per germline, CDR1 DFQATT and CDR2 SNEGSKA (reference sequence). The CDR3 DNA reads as TGCAGTGCCGGGACAGGGATCTTCTACACCTTC. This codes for CSAGTGIFYTF.

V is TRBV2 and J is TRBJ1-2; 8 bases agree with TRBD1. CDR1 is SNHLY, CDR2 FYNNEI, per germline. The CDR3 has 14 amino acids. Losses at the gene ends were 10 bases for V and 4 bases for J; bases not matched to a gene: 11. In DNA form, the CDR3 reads TGTGCCATCATTGACAGGGGAACTAGCTATGGCTACACCTTC. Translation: CAIIDRGTSYGYTF.

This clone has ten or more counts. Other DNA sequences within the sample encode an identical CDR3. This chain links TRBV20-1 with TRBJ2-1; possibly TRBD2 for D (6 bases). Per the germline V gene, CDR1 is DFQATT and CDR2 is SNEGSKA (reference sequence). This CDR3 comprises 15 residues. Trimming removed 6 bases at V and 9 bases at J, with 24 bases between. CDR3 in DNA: TGCAGTGCCCCCCGGGGGAGACTAGGGGATGGTGAGCAGTTCTTC. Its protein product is CSAPRGRLGDGEQFF.

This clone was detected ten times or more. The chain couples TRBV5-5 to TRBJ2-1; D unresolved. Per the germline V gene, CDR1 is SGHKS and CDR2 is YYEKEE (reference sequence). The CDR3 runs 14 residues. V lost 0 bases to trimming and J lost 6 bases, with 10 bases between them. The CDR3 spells CASSLEVGRNEQFF. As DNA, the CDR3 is TGTGCCAGCAGCTTGGAGGTAGGGCGCAATGAGCAGTTCTTC.

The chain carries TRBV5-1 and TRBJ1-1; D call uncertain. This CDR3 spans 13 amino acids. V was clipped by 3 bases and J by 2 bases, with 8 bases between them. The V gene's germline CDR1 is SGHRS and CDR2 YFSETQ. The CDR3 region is CASSWAPNTEAFF. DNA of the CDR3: TGCGCCAGCAGCTGGGCCCCCAACACTGAAGCTTTCTTT.

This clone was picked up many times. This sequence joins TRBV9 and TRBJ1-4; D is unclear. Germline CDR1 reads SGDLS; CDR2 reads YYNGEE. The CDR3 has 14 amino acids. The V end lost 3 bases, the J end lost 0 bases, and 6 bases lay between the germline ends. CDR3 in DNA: TGTGCCAGCAGCGACCTTGCAACTAATGAAAAACTGTTTTTT. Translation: CASSDLATNEKLFF.

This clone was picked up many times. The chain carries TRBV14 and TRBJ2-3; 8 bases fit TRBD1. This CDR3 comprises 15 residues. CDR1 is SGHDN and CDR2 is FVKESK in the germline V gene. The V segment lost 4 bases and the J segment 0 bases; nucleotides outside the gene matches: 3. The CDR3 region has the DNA TGTGCCAGCAGCCCCCGGACAGGGAGCACAGATACGCAGTATTTT. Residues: CASSPRTGSTDTQYF.

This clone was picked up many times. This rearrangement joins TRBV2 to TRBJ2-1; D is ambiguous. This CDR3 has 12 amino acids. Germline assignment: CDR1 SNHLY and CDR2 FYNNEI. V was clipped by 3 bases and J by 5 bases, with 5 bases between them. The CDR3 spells CASSEFNNEQFF. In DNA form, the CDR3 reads TGTGCCAGCAGTGAGTTTAACAATGAGCAGTTCTTC.